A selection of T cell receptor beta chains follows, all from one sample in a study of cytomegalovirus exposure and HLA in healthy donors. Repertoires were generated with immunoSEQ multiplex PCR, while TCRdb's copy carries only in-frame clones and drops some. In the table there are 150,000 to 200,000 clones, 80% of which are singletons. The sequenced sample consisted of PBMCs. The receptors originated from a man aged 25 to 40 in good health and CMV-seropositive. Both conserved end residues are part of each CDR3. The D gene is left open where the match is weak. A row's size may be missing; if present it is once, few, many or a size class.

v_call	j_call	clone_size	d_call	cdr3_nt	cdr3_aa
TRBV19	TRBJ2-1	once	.	TGTGCCAGTCCAGGGTTCTTTGGCCAGTTCTTC	CASPGFFGQFF
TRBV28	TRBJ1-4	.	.	TGTGCCAGCAGGACCACCACAGGGTCTGGTAATGAAAAACTGTTTTTT	CASRTTTGSGNEKLFF
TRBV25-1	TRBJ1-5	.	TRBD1	TGTGCCAGCAGAGACCTTAGGGGGGACAGGGGGTCCGACCAGCCCCAGCATTTT	CASRDLRGDRGSDQPQHF
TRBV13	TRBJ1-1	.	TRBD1	TGTGCCAGCAGCTTAAGACAGGGGACCAACACTGAAGCTTTCTTT	CASSLRQGTNTEAFF
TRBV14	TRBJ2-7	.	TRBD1	TGTGCCAGCAGCTTACAGGGGAGAGGGTACGAGCAGTACTTC	CASSLQGRGYEQYF
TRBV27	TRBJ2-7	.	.	TGTGCCAGCAGCTTCAGAGAGGGGGACGAGCAGTACTTC	CASSFREGDEQYF
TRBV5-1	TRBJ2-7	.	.	TGCGCCAGCAGCTTGGTCTCGGGTCCCTGGGTGGACTACGAGCAGTACTTC	CASSLVSGPWVDYEQYF
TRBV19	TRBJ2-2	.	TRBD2	TGTGCCAGTAGCATCTCTCTAGCGGGAGCCAACACCGGGGAGCTGTTTTTT	CASSISLAGANTGELFF
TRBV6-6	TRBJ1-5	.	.	TGTGCCAGCAGTTACGGGCAGACTAGCAATCAGCCCCAGCATTTT	CASSYGQTSNQPQHF
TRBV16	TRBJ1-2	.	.	TGTGCCAGCAGCCTCTGGGGCAGAAGCACCTATGGCTACACCTTC	CASSLWGRSTYGYTF
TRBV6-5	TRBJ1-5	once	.	TGTGCCAGCAGTCGGGGGGGGAATCAGCCCCAGCATTTT	CASSRGGNQPQHF
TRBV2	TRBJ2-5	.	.	TGTGCCATCAAGAGCCGACCTACGGGGAGCCAAGAGACCCAGTACTTC	CAIKSRPTGSQETQYF
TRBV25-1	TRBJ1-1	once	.	TGTGCCAGGCTTGTGGAAGGACAGCTACACACTGAAGCTTTCTTT	CARLVEGQLHTEAFF
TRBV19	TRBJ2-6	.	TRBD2	TGTGCCAGTACCCCTAGCGGGGCCTCTGGGGCCAACGTCCTGACTTTC	CASTPSGASGANVLTF
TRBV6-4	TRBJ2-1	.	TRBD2	TGTGCCAGCAGTGACTCGGGCGTAGCGGGAGGCAATGAGCAGTTCTTC	CASSDSGVAGGNEQFF
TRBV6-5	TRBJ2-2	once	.	TGTGCCAGCAGGACCGGGGGATGGGAGCTGTTTTTT	CASRTGGWELFF
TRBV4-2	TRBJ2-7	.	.	TGTGCCAGCAGCCAAGAAAGAGGCTACGAGCAGTACTTC	CASSQERGYEQYF
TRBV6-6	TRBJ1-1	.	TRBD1	TGTGCCAGCAGTAGACAGGGGGGTACTGAAGCTTTCTTT	CASSRQGGTEAFF
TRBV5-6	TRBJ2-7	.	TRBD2	TGTGCCAGCAGCTGGGACAGAGGACTAGCGGGAGAGGTTTTCTACGAGCAGTACTTC	CASSWDRGLAGEVFYEQYF
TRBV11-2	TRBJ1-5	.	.	TGTGGGCAGGGGATAAAACAGCCCCAGCATTTT	CGQGIKQPQHF
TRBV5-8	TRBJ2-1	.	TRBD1	TGTGCCAGCAGCTCGGGGGACAGGGGATTTGTCGATGAGCAGTTCTTC	CASSSGDRGFVDEQFF
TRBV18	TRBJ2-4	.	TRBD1	TGTGCCAGCTCACCTGCCAGGGGGAAAAACATTCAGTACTTC	CASSPARGKNIQYF
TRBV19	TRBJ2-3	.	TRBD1	TGTGCCAGTAGTGGGGGGTTTGGACAGGGCGCTACGCAGTATTTT	CASSGGFGQGATQYF